The clone carrying this TCR beta chain was recorded many times. The antigen is unknown. CDR1 is SGHTA, CDR2 FQGNSA, per germline. CDR3 length: 17 amino acids. With 1 base clipped from V and 4 bases from J, the junction kept 9 bases outside the gene matches. This sample stems from a study of post-analysis software for immune sequencing data. Study-wide results and caveats: Included in a set of four or five TRBV segments more frequent in patients than controls were TRBV5-6, TRBV5-1 and TRBV20-1.

Unique molecular identifiers were built into the TCR beta cDNA libraries. Via MiXCR, TCRdb re-called the PCR reads, giving one row per CDR3 protein. The sample includes just over 250,000 distinct CDR3 sequences, about 38% seen only once; the top ten take approximately 4.6%. The chain employs TRBV7-2 and TRBJ2-3, with 9 positions matching TRBD2. The clonotype comes from a girl aged 10-17 years with multiple sclerosis. The sequenced material came from blood. CDR3 loop: CASSLDSGSPHADTQYF. The CDR3 DNA reads TGTGCCAGCAGCTTAGATAGCGGGAGCCCCCACGCAGATACGCAGTATTTT. Looking up the rest from reference TRBV7-2 and TRBJ2-3 gives the full variable domain: GAGVSQSPSNKVTEKGKDVELRCDPISGHTALYWYRQSLGQGLEFLIYFQGNSAPDKSGLPSDRFSAERTGGSVSTLTIQRTQQEDSAVYLCASSLDSGSPHADTQYFGPGTRLTVL.